This T cell receptor (beta chain) originates from a study of shared clonotypes between healthy human individuals. Looking at the study overall: The study used three CD4 naive, three CD4 memory, two CD8 naive and one CD8 memory plate per donor. Study observations and caveats: Four donors shared roughly 5% of their naive CD4 clonotypes.

As to this clone: The antigen is not known. At the DNA level, this CDR3 is encoded by other sequences in the same sample as well.

Each sorted subset replicate got 200 ng genomic DNA, tens of thousands of genomes. Clones were sequenced by immunoSEQ multiplex PCR, and TCRdb holds only the in-frame ones, with some missing. The data hold 2.5 million or so clones, with 90% to 95% observed a single time. CDR1 KGHSH and CDR2 LQKENI come from the germline V gene. The CDR3 sequence is 15 residues long. Trimming cost V 0 bases and J 3 bases; bases outside gene matches: 1. It was into CD45RA+ naive and CD45RA-negative memory subsets that the CD4+ cells were split. This chain links TRBV18 with TRBJ1-4, with TRBD1 matching over 7 bases. The sequence derives from a man between 18 and 29 years old in good health. The specimen was naive CD4+ T cells sorted from blood. The subset here: CD45RA+ positively selected. The CDR3 sequence: CASSPPGQANEKLFF. The CDR3 region has the DNA TGTGCCAGCTCACCACCAGGACAGGCTAATGAAAAACTGTTTTTT.